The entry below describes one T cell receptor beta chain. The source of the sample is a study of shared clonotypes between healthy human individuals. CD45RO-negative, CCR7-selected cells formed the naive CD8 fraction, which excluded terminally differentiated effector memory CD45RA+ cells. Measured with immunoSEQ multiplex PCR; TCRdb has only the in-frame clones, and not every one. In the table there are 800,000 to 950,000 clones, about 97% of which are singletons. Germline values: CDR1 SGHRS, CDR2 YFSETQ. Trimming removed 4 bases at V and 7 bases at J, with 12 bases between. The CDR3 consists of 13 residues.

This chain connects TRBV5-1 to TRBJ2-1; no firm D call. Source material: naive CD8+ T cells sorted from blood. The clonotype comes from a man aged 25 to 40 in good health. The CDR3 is CASSRPGANEQFF. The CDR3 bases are TGCGCCAGCAGCCGCCCAGGTGCTAATGAGCAGTTCTTC.